The table lists the clone carrying this TCR beta chain with a few counts. Its antigen is unknown. One entry per CDR3 protein results from TCRdb running MiXCR on the 5' RACE reads. The top ten clones hold approximately 1% of a sample with 400,000 to 550,000 distinct CDR3 sequences, more than 13% of them seen once. The sample belongs to a study of identical twins. The study, taken as a whole, reports: For monozygotic twins, models underestimated out-of-frame TCR alpha sharing.

This CDR3 comprises 14 residues. The V and J ends lost 6 bases and 4 bases, in that order; junction bases with no gene match: 5. Germline V gene data show CDR1 as MNHEY and CDR2 as SVGEGT. These data also formed part of another study, on yellow fever vaccine responses in identical twins.

This chain joins TRBV6-2 or TRBV6-3 and TRBJ1-5; 8 bases are a match to TRBD1. The TCR originated in a woman between 18 and 30 years old in good health. The sequenced sample was CD4+ T cells sorted from blood. The DNA for the CDR3 is TGTGCCAGCAGCACAGGGGGTGGTAATCAGCCCCAGCATTTT. It yields the protein CASSTGGGNQPQHF.